The 15 T cell receptor beta chains listed next were all sequenced from one sample in a study of post-analysis software for immune sequencing data. Regarding the study as a whole: When patients were compared with controls, a handful of TRBV segments were more frequent, TRBV5-6, TRBV5-1 and TRBV20-1 among them.

The antigens these receptors bind are not known. Researchers reported that TCR beta cDNA libraries carried unique molecular identifiers. TCRdb passed the PCR reads through MiXCR, listing each CDR3 protein once. This table holds about 500,000 distinct CDR3 sequences, over 35% found once. Sequencing was performed on blood. Receptor source: a girl between 5 and 17 years old with multiple sclerosis.

This clonotype has just a few counts. V is TRBV29-1 and J is TRBJ2-7; D is possibly TRBD1 (6 bases). Germline loops: CDR1 SQVTM, CDR2 ANQGSEA. Between the trimmed V and J ends, which lost 4 bases and 3 bases, there was a span of 10 bases. The CDR3 has 12 amino acids. The CDR3 is CSVGDIIYEQYF. Here the CDR3 DNA reads TGCAGCGTTGGGGACATTATCTACGAGCAGTACTTC.

In its sample, this clonotype was seen a few times. V is TRBV7-2 and J is TRBJ2-1; perhaps TRBD2 as D (6 bases). V was shortened by 1 base and J by 0 bases, with 16 bases between the two germline ends. CDR3 length equals 18 residues. The V gene's germline CDR1 is SGHTA and CDR2 FQGNSA. The CDR3 DNA follows: TGTGCCAGCAGCTTAGTGGGGGGACCCGGGAGCTCCTACAATGAGCAGTTCTTC. Its translation is CASSLVGGPGSSYNEQFF.

The chain combines TRBV20-1 with TRBJ1-6, with D possibly matching TRBD1 (5 bases). The CDR3 contains 14 residues. CDR1 is DFQATT, CDR2 SNEGSKA, per germline (reference sequence). V was clipped by 0 bases and J by 8 bases, with 11 bases between them. CDR3 region: CSARDQGVDSPLHF. CDR3 coding DNA: TGCAGTGCTAGAGATCAAGGGGTCGATTCACCCCTCCACTTT.

As DNA, the CDR3 is TGTGCCAACCGCGACAGGTCTAGTGAAAAACTGTTTTTT. It codes for CANRDRSSEKLFF. The J gene is TRBJ1-4, the V gene TRBV28; a weak D match, TRBD1 (6 bases). Germline V lookup: CDR1 MDHEN, CDR2 SYDVKM. This CDR3 region has 13 residues. V was pared by 10 bases and J by 7 bases, with 16 bases between. The full variable domain, in which reference TRBV28 and TRBJ1-4 provide the parts outside the CDR3, is DVKVTQSSRYLVKRTGEKVFLECVQDMDHENMFWYRQDPGLGLRLIYFSYDVKMKEKGDIPEGYSVSREKKERFSLILESASTNQTSMYLCANRDRSSEKLFFGSGTQLSVL.

This clonotype was recorded a few times. DNA for the CDR3: TGCAGCGTCGTGGGAGGCGCGGAGAGCTCCTACGAGCAGTACTTC. This encodes CSVVGGAESSYEQYF. The rearrangement uses TRBV29-1 and TRBJ2-7; D might be TRBD2 (6 bases). The CDR3 covers 15 residues. V lost 6 bases to trimming and J lost 0 bases, with 18 bases between them. CDR1 and CDR2 from the germline V gene are SQVTM and ANQGSEA.

Here the CDR3 DNA reads TGTGCCAGCAGCCTCCGCACCGGGACAGAATTCTACGAGCAGTACTTC. It encodes CASSLRTGTEFYEQYF. The chain combines TRBV7-6 with TRBJ2-7; 7 bases agree with TRBD1. CDR3 length: 16 amino acids. The V gene end was trimmed by 5 bases and the J gene end by 3 bases; junction bases not matched to a gene: 13. CDR1 SGHVS and CDR2 FNYEAQ come from the germline V gene. The full variable domain, its missing parts supplied by reference TRBV7-6 and TRBJ2-7, is GAGVSQSPRYKVTKRGQDVALRCDPISGHVSLYWYRQALGQGPEFLTYFNYEAQQDKSGLPNDRFSAERPEGSISTLTIQRTEQRDSAMYRCASSLRTGTEFYEQYFGPGTRLTVT.

This clonotype showed up just a few times. CDR3 sequence reads: CASSLKGEQPQHF. The CDR3 DNA reads TGTGCCAGCAGCTTAAAAGGGGAGCAGCCCCAGCATTTT. This chain joins TRBV7-9 and TRBJ1-5; D is possibly TRBD1 (5 bases). This CDR3 has 13 residues. The V end lost 2 bases, the J end lost 7 bases, and 9 bases lay between the germline ends. In germline, CDR1 is SEHNR, CDR2 FQNEAQ (reference sequence).

V is TRBV24-1 and J is TRBJ2-3; 8 bases map to TRBD1. V lost 4 bases and J lost 5; bases outside the gene matches: 7. There are 15 residues in the CDR3. Germline CDR1 is KGHDR and CDR2 is SFDVKD. CDR3 nucleotides: TGTGCCACCAGTGACGGAGGACAGGGCATAGATACGCAGTATTTT. Protein sequence: CATSDGGQGIDTQYF.

The chain combines TRBV25-1 with TRBJ2-1; D may correspond to TRBD1 or TRBD2 (6 bases each). The CDR3 spans 16 residues. V was pared by 5 bases and J by 6 bases, with 20 bases between. The V gene's germline CDR1 is MGHDK and CDR2 SYGVNS. CDR3 region: CASSPLGGVGGNEQFF. For the CDR3, the DNA is TGTGCCAGCAGTCCCCTGGGGGGTGTAGGGGGCAATGAGCAGTTCTTC. The variable domain in full, with the rest retrieved from reference TRBV25-1 and TRBJ2-1, is EADIYQTPRYLVIGTGKKITLECSQTMGHDKMYWYQQDPGMELHLIHYSYGVNSTEKGDLSSESTVSRIRTEHFPLTLESARPSHTSQYLCASSPLGGVGGNEQFFGPGTRLTVL.

This clonotype was seen only a few times. This rearrangement joins TRBV12-3 or TRBV12-4 to TRBJ2-7, with D perhaps TRBD1 (6 bases). The CDR3 covers 14 residues. Between the trimmed V and J ends, which lost 7 bases and 2 bases, there was a span of 15 bases. This chain's CDR3 is CASTPNRDTYEQYF. The CDR3 region has the DNA TGTGCCAGCACCCCCAACAGGGATACCTACGAGCAGTACTTC.

This clonotype occurred a few times. Written as DNA, the CDR3 is TGTGCCAGCAGTTTAGACCGCGGAGGCAATCAGCCCCAGCATTTT. It is translated as CASSLDRGGNQPQHF. The chain combines TRBV28 with TRBJ1-5; D uncertain. V shed 2 bases and J shed 2 bases, with 10 bases lying between them. CDR3 size: 15 residues. The germline V gene has CDR1 MDHEN and CDR2 SYDVKM. Using reference TRBV28 and TRBJ1-5 for the parts outside the CDR3, the full variable domain is DVKVTQSSRYLVKRTGEKVFLECVQDMDHENMFWYRQDPGLGLRLIYFSYDVKMKEKGDIPEGYSVSREKKERFSLILESASTNQTSMYLCASSLDRGGNQPQHFGDGTRLSIL.

This sequence joins TRBV12-3 or TRBV12-4 and TRBJ2-1, with 8 bases fitting TRBD2. V was clipped by 7 bases and J by 10 bases; unmatched bases: 15. The CDR3 has 15 amino acids. The CDR3 sequence is CASTMSAGDPWEQFF. The DNA of the CDR3 is TGTGCCAGCACCATGTCAGCGGGAGATCCATGGGAGCAGTTCTTC.

The sample holds a few counts of this clonotype. The genes are TRBV6-6 and TRBJ1-2, with TRBD1 matching 11 bases. The CDR3 runs 15 residues. With V trimmed by 6 bases and J by 4 bases, 7 bases remained unmatched. Germline V gene lookup returns CDR1 MNHNY and CDR2 SVGAGI (reference sequence). This CDR3 is CASSHGTGGPYGYTF. DNA of the CDR3: TGTGCCAGCAGCCACGGGACAGGGGGTCCCTATGGCTACACCTTC.

This clonotype turned up a few times. This chain connects TRBV5-1 to TRBJ2-7, with 7 nucleotides matching TRBD1. V shed 4 bases, J shed 1 base, and the junction held 8 bases outside the gene matches. There are 15 residues in the CDR3. Germline values: CDR1 SGHRS, CDR2 YFSETQ. The CDR3 protein is CASSDPRDSSYEQYF. CDR3 nucleotides: TGCGCCAGCAGCGATCCTAGGGACAGTTCCTACGAGCAGTACTTC.

The rearrangement links TRBV6-6 to TRBJ1-5; D not certain. Trimming stripped 0 bases from V and 3 bases from J, with 3 bases between. Per the germline V gene, CDR1 is MNHNY and CDR2 is SVGAGI (reference sequence). There are 13 residues in the CDR3. CDR3 in amino acids: CASSYSNNQPQHF. Here the CDR3 DNA reads TGTGCCAGCAGTTACTCGAACAATCAGCCCCAGCATTTT.